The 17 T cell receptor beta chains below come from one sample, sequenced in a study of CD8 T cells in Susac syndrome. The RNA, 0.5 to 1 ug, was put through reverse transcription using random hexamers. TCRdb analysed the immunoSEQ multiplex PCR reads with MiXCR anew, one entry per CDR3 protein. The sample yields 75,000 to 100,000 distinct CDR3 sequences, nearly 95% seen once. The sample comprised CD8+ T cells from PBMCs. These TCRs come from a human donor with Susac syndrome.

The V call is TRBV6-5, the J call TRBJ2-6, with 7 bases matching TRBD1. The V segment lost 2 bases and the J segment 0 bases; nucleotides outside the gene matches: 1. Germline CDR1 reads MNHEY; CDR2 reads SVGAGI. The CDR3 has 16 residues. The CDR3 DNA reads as TGTGCCAGCAGTTACACAGGGGTCTCTGGGGCCAACGTCCTGACTTTC. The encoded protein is CASSYTGVSGANVLTF.

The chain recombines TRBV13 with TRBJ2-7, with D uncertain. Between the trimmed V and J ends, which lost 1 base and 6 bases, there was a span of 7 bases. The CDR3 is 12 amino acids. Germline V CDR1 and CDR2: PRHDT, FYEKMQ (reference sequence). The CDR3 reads CASSLDGVEQYF. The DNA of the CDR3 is TGTGCCAGCAGCTTAGACGGTGTCGAGCAGTACTTC.

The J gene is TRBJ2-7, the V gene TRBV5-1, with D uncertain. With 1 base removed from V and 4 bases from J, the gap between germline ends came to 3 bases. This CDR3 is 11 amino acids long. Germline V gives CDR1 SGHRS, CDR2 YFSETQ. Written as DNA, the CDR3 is TGCGCCAGCAGCTTGCGGTACGAGCAGTACTTC. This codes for CASSLRYEQYF.

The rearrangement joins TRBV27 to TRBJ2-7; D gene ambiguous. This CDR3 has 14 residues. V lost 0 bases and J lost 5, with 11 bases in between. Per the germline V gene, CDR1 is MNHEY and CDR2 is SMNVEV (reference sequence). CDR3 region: CASSLSLVAHEQYF. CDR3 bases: TGTGCCAGCAGTTTATCGTTGGTGGCCCACGAGCAGTACTTC.

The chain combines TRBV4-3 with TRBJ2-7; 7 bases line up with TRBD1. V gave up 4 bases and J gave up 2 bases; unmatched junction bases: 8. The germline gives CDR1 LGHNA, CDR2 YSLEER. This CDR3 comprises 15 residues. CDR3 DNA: TGCGCCAGCAGCCCGGACAGGACTTCCACCTACGAGCAGTACTTC. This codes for CASSPDRTSTYEQYF.

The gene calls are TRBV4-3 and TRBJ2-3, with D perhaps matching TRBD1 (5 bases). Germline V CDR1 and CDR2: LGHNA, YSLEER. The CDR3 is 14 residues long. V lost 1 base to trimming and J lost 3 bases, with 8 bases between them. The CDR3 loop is CASSQGRETDTQYF. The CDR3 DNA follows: TGCGCCAGCAGCCAAGGCAGGGAAACAGATACGCAGTATTTT.

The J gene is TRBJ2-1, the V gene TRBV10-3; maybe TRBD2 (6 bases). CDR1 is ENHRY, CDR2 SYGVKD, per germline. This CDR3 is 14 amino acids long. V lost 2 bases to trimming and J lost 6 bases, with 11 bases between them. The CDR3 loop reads CAISERDSRNEQFF. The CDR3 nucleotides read TGTGCCATCAGTGAGCGGGACTCCCGCAATGAGCAGTTCTTC.

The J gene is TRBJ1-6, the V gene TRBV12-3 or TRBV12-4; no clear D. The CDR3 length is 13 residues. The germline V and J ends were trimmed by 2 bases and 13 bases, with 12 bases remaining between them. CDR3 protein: CASSLSTRSPLHF. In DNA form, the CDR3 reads TGTGCCAGCAGTTTATCTACGCGGAGTCCCCTCCACTTT.

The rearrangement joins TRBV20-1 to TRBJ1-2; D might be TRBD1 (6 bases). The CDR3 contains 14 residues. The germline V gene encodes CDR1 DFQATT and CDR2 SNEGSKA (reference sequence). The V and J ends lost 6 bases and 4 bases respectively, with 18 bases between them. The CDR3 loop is CSARYSPDSYGYTF. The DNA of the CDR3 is TGCAGTGCGCGGTACTCCCCGGACAGCTATGGCTACACCTTC.

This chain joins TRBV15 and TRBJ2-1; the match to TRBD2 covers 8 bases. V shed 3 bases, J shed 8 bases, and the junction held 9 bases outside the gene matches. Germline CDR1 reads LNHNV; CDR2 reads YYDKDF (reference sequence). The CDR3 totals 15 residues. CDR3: CATSSRSGGYDEQFF. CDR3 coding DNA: TGTGCCACCAGCAGTAGGTCGGGAGGGTACGATGAGCAGTTCTTC.

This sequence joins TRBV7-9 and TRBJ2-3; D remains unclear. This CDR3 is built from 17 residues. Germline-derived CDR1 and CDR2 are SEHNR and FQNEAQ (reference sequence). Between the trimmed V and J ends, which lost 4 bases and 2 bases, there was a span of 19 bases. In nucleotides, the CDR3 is TGTGCCAGCAGCTCAACACTACCACCGAGTACCACAGATACGCAGTATTTT. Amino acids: CASSSTLPPSTTDTQYF.

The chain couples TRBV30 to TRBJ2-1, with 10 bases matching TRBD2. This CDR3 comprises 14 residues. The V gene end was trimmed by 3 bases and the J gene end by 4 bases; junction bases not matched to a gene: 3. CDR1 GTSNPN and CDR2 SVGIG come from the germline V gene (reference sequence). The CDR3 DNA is TGTGCCTGGAGCCTACTAGCGGGGTACAATGAGCAGTTCTTC. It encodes CAWSLLAGYNEQFF.

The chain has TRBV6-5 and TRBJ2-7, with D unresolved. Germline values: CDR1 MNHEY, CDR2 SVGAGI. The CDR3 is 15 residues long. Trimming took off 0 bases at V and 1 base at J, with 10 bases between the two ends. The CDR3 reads CASSYSVLGSYEQYF. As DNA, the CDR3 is TGTGCCAGCAGTTACTCGGTTTTAGGGTCCTACGAGCAGTACTTC.

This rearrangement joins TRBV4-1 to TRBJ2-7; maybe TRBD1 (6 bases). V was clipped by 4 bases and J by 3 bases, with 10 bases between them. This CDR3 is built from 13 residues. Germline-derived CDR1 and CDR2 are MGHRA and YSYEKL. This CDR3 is CASSRWTDYEQYF. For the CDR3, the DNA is TGCGCCAGCAGCCGATGGACAGACTACGAGCAGTACTTC.

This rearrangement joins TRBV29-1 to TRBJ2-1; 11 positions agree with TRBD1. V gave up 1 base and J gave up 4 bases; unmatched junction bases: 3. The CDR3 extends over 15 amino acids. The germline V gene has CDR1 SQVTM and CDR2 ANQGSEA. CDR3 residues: CSVEVGTGGYNEQFF. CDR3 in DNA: TGCAGCGTTGAAGTCGGGACAGGGGGTTACAATGAGCAGTTCTTC.

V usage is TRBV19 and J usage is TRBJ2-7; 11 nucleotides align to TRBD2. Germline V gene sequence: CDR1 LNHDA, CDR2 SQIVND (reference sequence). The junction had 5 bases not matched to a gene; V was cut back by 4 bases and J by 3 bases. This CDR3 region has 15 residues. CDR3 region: CASSTLAGAFYEQYF. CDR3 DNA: TGTGCCAGTAGTACACTAGCGGGGGCCTTCTACGAGCAGTACTTC.

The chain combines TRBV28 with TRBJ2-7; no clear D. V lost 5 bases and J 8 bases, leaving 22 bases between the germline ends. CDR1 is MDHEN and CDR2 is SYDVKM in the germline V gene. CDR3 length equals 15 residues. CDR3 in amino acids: CASSPRPGSVAKQYF. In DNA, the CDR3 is TGTGCCAGCAGTCCCAGACCAGGATCTGTAGCCAAGCAGTACTTC.